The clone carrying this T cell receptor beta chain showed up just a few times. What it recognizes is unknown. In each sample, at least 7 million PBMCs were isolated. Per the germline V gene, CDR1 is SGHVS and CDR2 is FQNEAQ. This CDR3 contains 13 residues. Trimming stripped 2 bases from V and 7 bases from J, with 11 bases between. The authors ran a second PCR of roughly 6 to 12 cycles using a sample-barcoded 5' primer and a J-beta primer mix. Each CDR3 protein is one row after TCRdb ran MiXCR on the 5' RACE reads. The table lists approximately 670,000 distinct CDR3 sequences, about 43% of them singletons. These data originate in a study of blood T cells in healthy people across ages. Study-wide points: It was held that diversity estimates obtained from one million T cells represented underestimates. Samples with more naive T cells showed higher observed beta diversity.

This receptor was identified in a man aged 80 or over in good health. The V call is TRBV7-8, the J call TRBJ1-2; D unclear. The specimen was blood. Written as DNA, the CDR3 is TGTGCCAGCAGCTTATATCCAGGAGTTGGCTACACCTTC. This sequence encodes CASSLYPGVGYTF.